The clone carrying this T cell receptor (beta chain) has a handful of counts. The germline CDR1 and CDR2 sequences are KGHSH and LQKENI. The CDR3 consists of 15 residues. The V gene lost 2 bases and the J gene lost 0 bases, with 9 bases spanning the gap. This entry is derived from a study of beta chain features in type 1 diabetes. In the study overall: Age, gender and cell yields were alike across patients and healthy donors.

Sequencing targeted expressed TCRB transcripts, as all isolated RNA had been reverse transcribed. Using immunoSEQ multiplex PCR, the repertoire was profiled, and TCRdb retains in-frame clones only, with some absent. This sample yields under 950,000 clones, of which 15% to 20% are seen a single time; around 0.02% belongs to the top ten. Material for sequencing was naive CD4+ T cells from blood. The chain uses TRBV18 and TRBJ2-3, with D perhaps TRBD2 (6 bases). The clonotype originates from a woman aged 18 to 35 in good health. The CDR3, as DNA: TGTGCCAGCTCACCAAGGCGGGATAGCACAGATACGCAGTATTTT. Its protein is CASSPRRDSTDTQYF.